Listed below are T cell receptor beta chains from one sample, sequenced in a study of T cells in localized non-small cell lung cancer. Method: immunoSEQ multiplex PCR; TCRdb's copy keeps in-frame clones and lacks some. In the table there are approximately 1,500 clones, over 25% of which are singletons. Sequences were derived from normal lung tissue next to the tumor, sampled before any cancer treatment. The receptors were gathered from a female donor at least 60 years old with stage I lung adenocarcinoma. Each CDR3 is given with its conserved first and last residue. The D gene is left open where the match is weak. Only part of the rows carry a size: once, few, many, or a class if the clone is expanded.

D gene: -
CDR3 length: 14
J gene: TRBJ1-6
clone size: -
V gene: TRBV9
CDR3 protein: CASSGRVDNSPLHF
CDR3 DNA: TGTGCCAGCAGCGGGAGGGTAGATAATTCACCCCTCCACTTT

D gene: TRBD1
CDR3 length: 15
J gene: TRBJ1-1
clone size: few
V gene: TRBV4-1
CDR3 protein: CASSLGQAWNTEAFF
CDR3 DNA: TGCGCCAGCAGCTTGGGACAGGCCTGGAACACTGAAGCTTTCTTT

D gene: -
CDR3 length: 14
J gene: TRBJ2-3
clone size: -
V gene: TRBV5-1
CDR3 protein: CASSLPSSTDTQYF
CDR3 DNA: TGCGCCAGCAGCTTGCCCAGCAGCACAGATACGCAGTATTTT

D gene: -
CDR3 length: 12
J gene: TRBJ1-1
clone size: few
V gene: TRBV28
CDR3 protein: CASSLGGFRAFF
CDR3 DNA: TGTGCCAGCAGTCTCGGGGGTTTTAGAGCTTTCTTT

D gene: -
CDR3 length: 13
J gene: TRBJ1-6
clone size: -
V gene: TRBV7-2
CDR3 protein: CASSMEQGSPLHF
CDR3 DNA: TGTGCCAGCAGCATGGAACAGGGTTCACCCCTCCACTTT

D gene: -
CDR3 length: 12
J gene: TRBJ2-2
clone size: few
V gene: TRBV9
CDR3 protein: CASSVPRGELFF
CDR3 DNA: TGTGCCAGCAGTGTGCCGCGTGGGGAGCTGTTTTTT

D gene: -
CDR3 length: 17
J gene: TRBJ1-1
clone size: -
V gene: TRBV5-1
CDR3 protein: CASSLALGGGMNTEAFF
CDR3 DNA: TGCGCCAGCAGCTTGGCCCTGGGTGGGGGAATGAACACTGAAGCTTTCTTT

D gene: -
CDR3 length: 13
J gene: TRBJ1-4
clone size: -
V gene: TRBV28
CDR3 protein: CASSQGFRGTVFF
CDR3 DNA: TGTGCCAGCAGCCAAGGATTTAGGGGTACGGTGTTTTTT

D gene: -
CDR3 length: 16
J gene: TRBJ1-1
clone size: few
V gene: TRBV19
CDR3 protein: CASSIDGGRANTEAFF
CDR3 DNA: TGTGCCAGTAGTATAGATGGGGGGAGGGCGAACACTGAAGCTTTCTTT

D gene: TRBD2
CDR3 length: 16
J gene: TRBJ2-1
clone size: -
V gene: TRBV6-8
CDR3 protein: CASSYLTSGLYNEQFF
CDR3 DNA: TGTGCCAGCAGTTACCTTACTAGCGGCCTGTACAATGAGCAGTTCTTC

D gene: -
CDR3 length: 15
J gene: TRBJ2-1
clone size: few
V gene: TRBV19
CDR3 protein: CASSKQDISYNEQFF
CDR3 DNA: TGTGCCAGTAGTAAGCAGGACATCTCCTACAATGAGCAGTTCTTC

D gene: -
CDR3 length: 14
J gene: TRBJ1-4
clone size: -
V gene: TRBV28
CDR3 protein: CASSPQGASGKLFF
CDR3 DNA: TGTGCCAGCAGCCCTCAAGGGGCGAGTGGAAAACTGTTTTTT

D gene: TRBD1
CDR3 length: 14
J gene: TRBJ2-1
clone size: few
V gene: TRBV11-1
CDR3 protein: CASSRTGTGVEQFF
CDR3 DNA: TGTGCCAGCAGCCGCACCGGGACAGGGGTGGAGCAGTTCTTC

D gene: -
CDR3 length: 14
J gene: TRBJ1-6
clone size: -
V gene: TRBV19
CDR3 protein: CASGPSSYNSPLHF
CDR3 DNA: TGTGCCAGTGGACCGAGCTCCTATAATTCACCCCTCCACTTT

D gene: -
CDR3 length: 15
J gene: TRBJ2-1
clone size: -
V gene: TRBV5-1
CDR3 protein: CASSPGQGSHNEQFF
CDR3 DNA: TGCGCCAGCAGCCCCGGCCAGGGTTCCCACAATGAGCAGTTCTTC

D gene: -
CDR3 length: 13
J gene: TRBJ2-1
clone size: once
V gene: TRBV18
CDR3 protein: CASSPGSYNEQFF
CDR3 DNA: TGTGCCAGCTCACCAGGAAGTTACAATGAGCAGTTCTTC

D gene: -
CDR3 length: 15
J gene: TRBJ2-2
clone size: -
V gene: TRBV6-8
CDR3 protein: CASSVGIASTGELFF
CDR3 DNA: TGTGCCAGCAGTGTGGGGATCGCTAGCACCGGGGAGCTGTTTTTT

D gene: -
CDR3 length: 15
J gene: TRBJ2-3
clone size: -
V gene: TRBV4-1
CDR3 protein: CASGTDYTNTDTQYF
CDR3 DNA: TGCGCCAGCGGTACGGACTACACCAACACAGATACGCAGTATTTT

D gene: TRBD1
CDR3 length: 14
J gene: TRBJ1-1
clone size: -
V gene: TRBV5-1
CDR3 protein: CASSRTGGGTEAFF
CDR3 DNA: TGCGCCAGCAGCAGGACAGGGGGCGGAACTGAAGCTTTCTTT

D gene: -
CDR3 length: 13
J gene: TRBJ1-4
clone size: -
V gene: TRBV19
CDR3 protein: CASSIRTNEKLFF
CDR3 DNA: TGTGCCAGTAGTATACGAACTAATGAAAAACTGTTTTTT

D gene: -
CDR3 length: 13
J gene: TRBJ1-1
clone size: few
V gene: TRBV7-1
CDR3 protein: CASSFQTNTEAFF
CDR3 DNA: TGTGCCAGCAGCTTCCAGACTAACACTGAAGCTTTCTTT

D gene: -
CDR3 length: 11
J gene: TRBJ2-7
clone size: few
V gene: TRBV30
CDR3 protein: CAWKGGDEQYF
CDR3 DNA: TGTGCCTGGAAGGGGGGCGACGAGCAGTACTTC

D gene: -
CDR3 length: 16
J gene: TRBJ2-2
clone size: -
V gene: TRBV18
CDR3 protein: CASSPPSRSNTGELFF
CDR3 DNA: TGTGCCAGCTCACCACCTTCGCGCTCGAACACCGGGGAGCTGTTTTTT

D gene: TRBD1
CDR3 length: 16
J gene: TRBJ2-1
clone size: -
V gene: TRBV10-3
CDR3 protein: CAYKQGGDGYSNEQFF
CDR3 DNA: TGTGCCTATAAACAAGGGGGCGACGGGTATAGCAATGAGCAGTTCTTC

D gene: -
CDR3 length: 19
J gene: TRBJ2-6
clone size: few
V gene: TRBV1
CDR3 protein: CASSQAGQRGKSGANVLTF
CDR3 DNA: TGCGCCAGCAGCCAAGCTGGACAGAGAGGCAAATCTGGGGCCAACGTCCTGACTTTC

D gene: -
CDR3 length: 13
J gene: TRBJ2-4
clone size: -
V gene: TRBV6-8
CDR3 protein: CASSYSRTVGRYF
CDR3 DNA: TGTGCCAGCAGTTACTCCCGGACAGTCGGTCGGTACTTC

D gene: -
CDR3 length: 14
J gene: TRBJ1-2
clone size: -
V gene: TRBV28
CDR3 protein: CASSLLTGGYGYTF
CDR3 DNA: TGTGCCAGCAGTTTATTGACCGGCGGCTATGGCTACACCTTC

D gene: -
CDR3 length: 13
J gene: TRBJ1-2
clone size: few
V gene: TRBV6-8
CDR3 protein: CASTTGRNYGYTF
CDR3 DNA: TGTGCCAGCACCACCGGGCGAAACTATGGCTACACCTTC

D gene: TRBD2
CDR3 length: 16
J gene: TRBJ2-7
clone size: -
V gene: TRBV28
CDR3 protein: CASSSSGTDIPYEQYF
CDR3 DNA: TGTGCCAGCAGTTCAAGCGGGACGGATATTCCCTACGAGCAGTACTTC

D gene: -
CDR3 length: 15
J gene: TRBJ1-1
clone size: once
V gene: TRBV25-1
CDR3 protein: CASSEGLAGNTEAFF
CDR3 DNA: TGTGCCAGCAGTGAGGGACTCGCGGGGAACACTGAAGCTTTCTTT

D gene: TRBD2
CDR3 length: 15
J gene: TRBJ2-7
clone size: -
V gene: TRBV6-8
CDR3 protein: CASSPSRAGSYEQYF
CDR3 DNA: TGTGCCAGCAGCCCCAGCCGAGCGGGGTCCTACGAGCAGTACTTC

D gene: TRBD1
CDR3 length: 18
J gene: TRBJ1-5
clone size: -
V gene: TRBV19
CDR3 protein: CASSIDPVGTTGNQPQHF
CDR3 DNA: TGTGCCAGTAGTATAGATCCGGTAGGGACGACAGGGAATCAGCCCCAGCATTTT

D gene: -
CDR3 length: 13
J gene: TRBJ2-7
clone size: medium-sized
V gene: TRBV6-8
CDR3 protein: CASKTGFSYEQYF
CDR3 DNA: TGTGCCAGCAAAACAGGATTTAGCTACGAGCAGTACTTC

D gene: TRBD1
CDR3 length: 16
J gene: TRBJ1-2
clone size: large
V gene: TRBV18
CDR3 protein: CASSPPTGLANYGYTF
CDR3 DNA: TGTGCCAGCTCACCCCCGACAGGGTTGGCTAACTATGGCTACACCTTC

D gene: -
CDR3 length: 16
J gene: TRBJ1-1
clone size: -
V gene: TRBV5-1
CDR3 protein: CASSLALGLGNTEAFF
CDR3 DNA: TGCGCCAGCAGCTTGGCCCTGGGGCTTGGGAACACTGAAGCTTTCTTT

D gene: -
CDR3 length: 15
J gene: TRBJ1-1
clone size: -
V gene: TRBV11-3
CDR3 protein: CASSSRLGGNTEAFF
CDR3 DNA: TGTGCCAGCAGCTCTCGCTTGGGCGGCAACACTGAAGCTTTCTTT

D gene: TRBD2
CDR3 length: 16
J gene: TRBJ2-3
clone size: -
V gene: TRBV5-1
CDR3 protein: CASSLEAGGPGDTQYF
CDR3 DNA: TGCGCCAGCAGCTTGGAGGCGGGGGGGCCGGGAGATACGCAGTATTTT

D gene: TRBD1
CDR3 length: 17
J gene: TRBJ2-7
clone size: medium-sized
V gene: TRBV11-3
CDR3 protein: CASSFTDRDRVTYEQYF
CDR3 DNA: TGTGCCAGCAGCTTCACCGACCGGGACAGAGTAACCTACGAGCAGTACTTC

D gene: -
CDR3 length: 13
J gene: TRBJ1-1
clone size: large
V gene: TRBV6-8
CDR3 protein: CASRVNLNAEAFF
CDR3 DNA: TGTGCCAGCAGAGTTAATCTCAACGCTGAAGCTTTCTTT

D gene: -
CDR3 length: 15
J gene: TRBJ2-3
clone size: -
V gene: TRBV19
CDR3 protein: CASRPLVGVTDTQYF
CDR3 DNA: TGTGCCAGTAGACCCCTGGTCGGAGTCACAGATACGCAGTATTTT

D gene: -
CDR3 length: 13
J gene: TRBJ1-4
clone size: -
V gene: TRBV28
CDR3 protein: CASRGANQEKLFF
CDR3 DNA: TGTGCCAGCAGGGGAGCAAACCAGGAAAAACTGTTTTTT